This T cell receptor (beta chain) was identified during a study of metastatic and nonmetastatic thyroid tumors. Study background: Across peripheral blood and tumor or nodule tissue samples taken from malignant and benign thyroid patients, the repertoires were compared with one another.

Study results and limitations: It was reportedly found that TCR beta diversity was significantly higher in malignant thyroid tumors than in benign nodules, a difference seen in both blood and tumor samples.

Each patient came to thyroid surgery without any prior treatment (of any kind). The CDR3 length is 14 residues. Per the germline V gene, CDR1 is MDHEN and CDR2 is SYDVKM. V was shortened by 3 bases and J by 4 bases, with 9 bases between the two germline ends. As originally analysed: Clinicopathological groups supplied CDR3 differences that were used to build a distant-metastasis classifier for papillary thyroid cancer. From the PCR reads, TCRdb re-called clones with MiXCR. What appears here as the V and J calls and clone size reflects TCRdb's work, not the paper's. The data contain 20,000 to 25,000 clones, 15% to 18% of them singletons. Ten or more counts support this clone. Antigen unknown.

The material sequenced was blood. The rearrangement links TRBV28 to TRBJ1-4, with D perhaps TRBD1 (5 bases). This clonotype was obtained from a female donor with papillary thyroid cancer or a benign thyroid nodule (not recorded which). Some clones in this sample may be carry-over from other donors' samples. The chain's CDR3 is CASSLNRSNEKLFF. The CDR3 DNA follows: TGTGCCAGCAGTTTGAACAGGAGTAATGAAAAACTGTTTTTT.